Detailed here is one TCR beta chain. The antigen remains undetermined. The data belong to a study of cytomegalovirus exposure and HLA in healthy donors. Overall study: A prior study identified 90 million to 120 million unique TCR beta sequences from about 180 million T cells. Findings and limits, study-wide: Because they were indistinguishable, some V segments, including TRBV6-2 and TRBV6-3, were excluded.

The PCR ran on 60 Vbeta and 13 Jbeta primers. Produced via immunoSEQ multiplex PCR; TCRdb's table is partial and in-frame only. The table shows 95,000 to 150,000 clones, with about 73% occurring only once. At the time of sampling, donors were nominally healthy, though unrecorded immune exposures were likely. Trimming at V came to 5 bases and at J to 7 bases, leaving 10 bases not matched to a gene. Germline assignment: CDR1 SGHTA and CDR2 FQGNSA. The CDR3 totals 15 residues. The chain has TRBV7-2 and TRBJ2-5, with TRBD2 matching 10 bases. Material: PBMCs. The TCR originated in a woman aged 40 to 55 in good health and CMV-seronegative. CDR3 protein: CASSPGTSVIGTQYF. The DNA of the CDR3 is TGTGCCAGCAGCCCCGGGACTAGCGTAATCGGGACCCAGTACTTC.